This T cell receptor beta chain was profiled in a study of a mutant IDH1 vaccine in newly diagnosed glioma (dated by TCRdb to about 2021). In terms of the full investigation: Eight vaccinations were administered to patients in weeks 1, 3, 5, 7, 11, 15, 19 and 23, corresponding to visits V03 through V10. Vaccination started 4-6 weeks after radiotherapy alone, or was given together with temozolomide cycles in the groups whose treatment included chemotherapy. The roughly 32 treated patients were roughly 62% male and 37.5% female, with a mean age of approximately 40 years. Prior to enrollment, patients had been given standard therapy consisting of radiotherapy alone, temozolomide alone, or radiochemotherapy with temozolomide, with the combination given to most patients. Peripheral blood was collected at six visits: V03 (baseline), V05, V07, V10, V12 and V13. For exploratory analyses, longitudinal TCRB deep sequencing was carried out in around 26 treated patients wherever samples were available.

What the time point label conveys for this sample: week 5, during vaccination. Each vaccine dose, consisting of 300 ug of a 20-mer mutant IDH1 peptide in Montanide, was administered subcutaneously with topical imiquimod. All donors had newly diagnosed IDH1-mutant astrocytomas of WHO grade 3 or 4 that showed loss of nuclear ATRX. The samples were drawn from NOA16, a multicentre, single-arm, open-label phase I trial in Germany that tested a mutant IDH1 peptide vaccine in humans for the first time. Genomic DNA for TCRB sequencing was extracted from EDTA blood using the DNeasy Blood and Tissue Kit. In regard to this clone: The antigen it binds to is not known. It has no much larger one-base neighbor in the sample; base qualities were not kept.

The research as a whole found: According to the authors, sample limitations meant that analyses of patient blood samples could not be reproduced. Pseudoprogression seemed to be unrelated to changes in the top peripheral T cell clonotypes found by TCRB sequencing. Across multiple MHC alleles, vaccine-induced immune responses were seen in approximately 93% of patients. PBMC samples for TCRB deep sequencing were selected based on availability.

Preparation of the library involved the immunoSEQ multiplex PCR assay. The hsTCRB Kit was used according to the manufacturer's protocol to amplify rearranged TCR beta chain sequences. TCRB libraries were sequenced on an Illumina MiSeq. Concerning the study's data processing: The kit vendor's proprietary platform handled demultiplexing, trimming and gene mapping. The immuneACCESS repertoire file appears here via TCRdb, limited to in-frame rearrangements. These files lack a portion of the clones; in checked studies, under half of the deficit traces to unresolved V genes, and the cause of the others is not known. The DNA gave D and trimming, while V, J and clone size come from that table. Recorded for this sample are approximately 50,000 clones; roughly 73% of them occurred a single time. Together, the top ten hold roughly 5.2% of the sample. Including the terminal cysteine and phenylalanine, the CDR3 comprises 15 residues. The read is trimmed to its CDR3 DNA, 45 bases read in frame from base 1. The CDR1 and CDR2 encoded by the germline V gene (reference sequence) are LNHDA and SQIVND. The junction carries 10 bases between V and J, which are trimmed by 4 bases and 0 bases respectively.

This sequence originates from a man in his fifties with glioma. The chain is encoded by TRBV19 joined to TRBJ1-5; the D gene assignment is ambiguous. The sequencing here drew on PBMCs, taken from a glioma patient whose treatment included an IDH1 peptide vaccine. In nucleotide form, the sequence is TGTGCCAGTAGTACTTTTCAGAGTAGCAATCAGCCCCAGCATTTT. Its protein product is CASSTFQSSNQPQHF.